Shown below are 16 T cell receptor beta chains from a single sample sequenced in a study of shared clonotypes between healthy human individuals (TCRdb year 2020). Library preparation used the immunoSEQ multiplex PCR assay. In its TCRdb copy, this immuneACCESS table keeps in-frame sequences only and misses some clones. Where compared with another copy, unresolved V genes explain less than half of these, and the others have no known cause. This sample comprises hundreds of thousands of clones, 74% of them detected only once. Approximately 1.7% of the sample belongs to the ten largest clones. Sequencing input: memory CD4+ T cells sorted from blood. The sample's cell subset or site, from its label and the paper: CD45RA-negative fraction. These receptors came from a woman aged 25 to 39 in good health.

The chain links TRBV7-2 to TRBJ2-5; D tentatively fits TRBD1 or TRBD2 (5 bases each). The better agreement between TRBJ2-7 and the DNA end casts doubt on the J call. Looked up from germline, CDR1 is SGHTA and CDR2 is FQGNSA. The length of the CDR3 is 14 residues. The CDR3: CASSPGRAPYEQYF. CDR3 in DNA: TGTGCCAGCTCTCCGGGACGGGCGCCCTACGAGCAGTACTTC.

The J gene is TRBJ1-1, the V gene TRBV28, with D unclear. In germline, CDR1 is MDHEN, CDR2 SYDVKM. V was shortened by 4 bases and J by 1 base, with 7 bases between the two germline ends. The CDR3 has 13 residues. CDR3 DNA: TGTGCCAGCAGTTCCCACCAGAACACTGAAGCTTTCTTT. Translating it yields CASSSHQNTEAFF.

This clone was counted between two and nine times. The V gene is TRBV5-6, the J gene TRBJ2-5; D possibly corresponds to TRBD2 (5 bases). Trimming stripped 4 bases from V and 5 bases from J, with 12 bases between. This CDR3 has 13 residues. Germline-derived CDR1 and CDR2 are SGHDT and YYEEEE. CDR3 in amino acids: CASSPLEDETQYF. DNA of the CDR3: TGTGCCAGCAGCCCCTTGGAGGACGAGACCCAGTACTTC. The variable domain in full, completed from reference TRBV5-6 and TRBJ2-5, reads DAGVTQSPTHLIKTRGQQVTLRCSPKSGHDTVSWYQQALGQGPQFIFQYYEEEERQRGNFPDRFSGHQFPNYSSELNVNALLLGDSALYLCASSPLEDETQYFGPGTRLLVL.

V usage is TRBV2 and J usage is TRBJ2-2, with 7 nucleotides matching TRBD2. Per the germline V gene, CDR1 is SNHLY and CDR2 is FYNNEI. This CDR3 is 15 amino acids long. With 4 bases clipped from V and 2 bases from J, the junction kept 4 bases outside the gene matches. The CDR3 sequence: CASSVGTKNTGELFF. The CDR3 DNA reads TGTGCCAGCAGTGTAGGGACTAAAAACACCGGGGAGCTGTTTTTT.

The chain recombines TRBV5-1 with TRBJ2-3, with D tentatively TRBD1 or TRBD2 (6 bases each). Germline CDR1 reads SGHRS; CDR2 reads YFSETQ. The CDR3 has 15 amino acids. The V and J ends lost 6 bases and 3 bases respectively, with 17 bases between them. The DNA of the CDR3 is TGCGCCAGCACCCGGAGGGGGACCGAGACAGATACGCAGTATTTT. Translated: CASTRRGTETDTQYF.

The chain uses TRBV7-3 and TRBJ2-7; D is uncertain. Germline values: CDR1 SGHTA, CDR2 FQGTGA. V shed 3 bases and J shed 1 base, with 13 bases lying between them. The CDR3 covers 15 residues. The CDR3 sequence: CASSFYLADSYEQYF. The CDR3 DNA reads TGTGCCAGCAGCTTTTACCTCGCGGATTCCTACGAGCAGTACTTC.

The chain joins TRBV11-2 to TRBJ2-7, with 9 nucleotides matching TRBD2. The CDR3 loop spans 16 amino acids. The germline CDR1 and CDR2 sequences are SGHAT and FQNNGV. V lost 4 bases and J lost 3; bases outside the gene matches: 10. CDR3 residues: CASSSQSGTSFYEQYF. CDR3 coding DNA: TGTGCCAGCAGCTCCCAATCCGGGACTAGCTTCTACGAGCAGTACTTC.

This clone has more than one count but fewer than ten. V and J are TRBV19 and TRBJ1-5; tentatively, D is TRBD1 (6 bases). The length of the CDR3 is 16 residues. CDR1 is LNHDA and CDR2 is SQIVND in the germline V gene (reference sequence). Deletions cut 7 bases from V and 7 bases from J, with 23 bases between. The CDR3 loop is CASTTRGTNSWQPQHF. As DNA, the CDR3 is TGTGCCAGTACCACTCGAGGGACAAATTCATGGCAGCCCCAGCATTTT.

The chain is built from TRBV4-1 and TRBJ1-4; D is undetermined. The CDR3 contains 15 residues. Trimming took off 4 bases at V and 10 bases at J, with 19 bases between the two ends. Germline CDR1 reads MGHRA; CDR2 reads YSYEKL. The CDR3 is CASSPLAVDPGKLFF. Here the CDR3 DNA reads TGCGCCAGCAGCCCCCTGGCGGTGGACCCCGGAAAACTGTTTTTT.

The sample holds many counts of this clone. V gene TRBV28 combines with J gene TRBJ1-5; D is possibly TRBD1 (5 bases). There are 14 residues in the CDR3. Germline CDR1 and CDR2: MDHEN and SYDVKM. With 3 bases removed from V and 1 base from J, the gap between germline ends came to 7 bases. The DNA for the CDR3 is TGTGCCAGCAGTTTCGGGGCAAGCAATCAGCCCCAGCATTTT. Its translation is CASSFGASNQPQHF.

The chain has TRBV6-1 and TRBJ1-5; D is uncertain. V was trimmed by 3 bases and J by 5 bases, leaving 11 bases between them. Germline assignment: CDR1 MNHNS and CDR2 SASEGT. The CDR3 is 14 amino acids. The chain's CDR3 is CASSETGYDQPQHF. The CDR3 DNA reads as TGTGCCAGCAGTGAGACCGGGTATGATCAGCCCCAGCATTTT.

A single count supports this clone. The chain carries TRBV2 and TRBJ2-5; 7 positions match TRBD1. The CDR3 is made up of 13 amino acids. V lost 4 bases, J lost 5 bases, and 4 bases stayed unmatched. CDR1 SNHLY and CDR2 FYNNEI come from the germline V gene. DNA of the CDR3: TGTGCCAGCAGTGTCGACAGGGTCGAGACCCAGTACTTC. It specifies CASSVDRVETQYF.

The chain employs TRBV4-2 and TRBJ1-2; a possible D gene is TRBD1 (5 bases). Per germline, CDR1 LGHNA and CDR2 YNFKEQ. The CDR3 is 16 residues long. Trimming removed 0 bases at V and 5 bases at J, with 16 bases between. CDR3 nucleotide sequence: TGTGCCAGCAGCCAAGAAGCTACGGGACGGAAGTATGGCTACACCTTC. This codes for CASSQEATGRKYGYTF.

This clone was seen more than once but under ten times. The chain couples TRBV5-1 to TRBJ1-2; D gene ambiguous. The V and J ends lost 5 bases and 8 bases respectively, with 19 bases between them. Germline V gene data show CDR1 as SGHRS and CDR2 as YFSETQ. The CDR3 is 14 residues long. CDR3 sequence (DNA): TGCGCCAGCAGACAAGGAGACAAAAACAGCGGCTACACCTTC. Translating it yields CASRQGDKNSGYTF.

V is TRBV7-3 and J is TRBJ2-3; 14 bases are a match to TRBD2. After removal of 5 bases from V and 4 bases from J, the junction contained 5 bases not matched to a gene. The germline V gene encodes CDR1 SGHTA and CDR2 FQGTGA. The CDR3 is made up of 16 amino acids. The CDR3 nucleotides are TGTGCCAGCAGCCCAAGACTAGCGGGAGGGGCAGATACGCAGTATTTT. This codes for CASSPRLAGGADTQYF.

This chain uses TRBV15 with TRBJ1-1; tentatively, D is TRBD1 (5 bases). Trimming shortened V by 2 bases and J by 4 bases, and 11 bases separated the two germline ends. Germline assignment: CDR1 LNHNV and CDR2 YYDKDF (reference sequence). The length of the CDR3 is 14 residues. The CDR3 loop reads CATSRQGGSTEAFF. CDR3 nucleotides: TGTGCCACCAGCAGACAGGGCGGGAGCACTGAAGCTTTCTTT.